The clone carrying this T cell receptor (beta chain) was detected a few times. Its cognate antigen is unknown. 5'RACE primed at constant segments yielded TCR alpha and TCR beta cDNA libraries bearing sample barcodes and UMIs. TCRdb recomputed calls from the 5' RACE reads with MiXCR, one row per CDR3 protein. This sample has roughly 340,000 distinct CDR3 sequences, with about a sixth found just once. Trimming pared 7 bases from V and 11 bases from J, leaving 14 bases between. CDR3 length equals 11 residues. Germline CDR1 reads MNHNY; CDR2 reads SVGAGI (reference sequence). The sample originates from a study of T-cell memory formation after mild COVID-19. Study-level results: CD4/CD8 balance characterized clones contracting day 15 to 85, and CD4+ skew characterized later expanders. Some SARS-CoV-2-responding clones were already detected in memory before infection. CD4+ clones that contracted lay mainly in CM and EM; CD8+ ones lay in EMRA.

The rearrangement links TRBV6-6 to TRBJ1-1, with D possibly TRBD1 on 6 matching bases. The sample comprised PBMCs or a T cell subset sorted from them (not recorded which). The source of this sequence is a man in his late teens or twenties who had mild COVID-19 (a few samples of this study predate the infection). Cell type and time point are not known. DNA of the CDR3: TGTGCCAGCACTGAGGGAGGGGGGGCTTTCTTT. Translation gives CASTEGGGAFF.